This paragraph reports one T cell receptor beta chain. The data were obtained in a study of blood T cell repertoires in COVID-19. Clones were read by immunoSEQ multiplex PCR, and TCRdb kept only the in-frame ones, dropping some. This repertoire shows under 250,000 clones, 70% to 90% found once; its top ten account for roughly 3%. Germline V gives CDR1 LNHDA, CDR2 SQIVND (reference sequence). The junction had 1 base not matched to a gene; V was cut back by 3 bases and J by 0 bases. CDR3 length: 14 residues. This rearrangement joins TRBV19 to TRBJ1-1; 7 bases agree with TRBD1. This TCR was sampled from a man younger than 35 with active or convalescent COVID-19. Sample: peripheral blood. The CDR3 nucleotides are TGTGCCAGTAGTATTGGGACAGTGAACACTGAAGCTTTCTTT. This encodes CASSIGTVNTEAFF.